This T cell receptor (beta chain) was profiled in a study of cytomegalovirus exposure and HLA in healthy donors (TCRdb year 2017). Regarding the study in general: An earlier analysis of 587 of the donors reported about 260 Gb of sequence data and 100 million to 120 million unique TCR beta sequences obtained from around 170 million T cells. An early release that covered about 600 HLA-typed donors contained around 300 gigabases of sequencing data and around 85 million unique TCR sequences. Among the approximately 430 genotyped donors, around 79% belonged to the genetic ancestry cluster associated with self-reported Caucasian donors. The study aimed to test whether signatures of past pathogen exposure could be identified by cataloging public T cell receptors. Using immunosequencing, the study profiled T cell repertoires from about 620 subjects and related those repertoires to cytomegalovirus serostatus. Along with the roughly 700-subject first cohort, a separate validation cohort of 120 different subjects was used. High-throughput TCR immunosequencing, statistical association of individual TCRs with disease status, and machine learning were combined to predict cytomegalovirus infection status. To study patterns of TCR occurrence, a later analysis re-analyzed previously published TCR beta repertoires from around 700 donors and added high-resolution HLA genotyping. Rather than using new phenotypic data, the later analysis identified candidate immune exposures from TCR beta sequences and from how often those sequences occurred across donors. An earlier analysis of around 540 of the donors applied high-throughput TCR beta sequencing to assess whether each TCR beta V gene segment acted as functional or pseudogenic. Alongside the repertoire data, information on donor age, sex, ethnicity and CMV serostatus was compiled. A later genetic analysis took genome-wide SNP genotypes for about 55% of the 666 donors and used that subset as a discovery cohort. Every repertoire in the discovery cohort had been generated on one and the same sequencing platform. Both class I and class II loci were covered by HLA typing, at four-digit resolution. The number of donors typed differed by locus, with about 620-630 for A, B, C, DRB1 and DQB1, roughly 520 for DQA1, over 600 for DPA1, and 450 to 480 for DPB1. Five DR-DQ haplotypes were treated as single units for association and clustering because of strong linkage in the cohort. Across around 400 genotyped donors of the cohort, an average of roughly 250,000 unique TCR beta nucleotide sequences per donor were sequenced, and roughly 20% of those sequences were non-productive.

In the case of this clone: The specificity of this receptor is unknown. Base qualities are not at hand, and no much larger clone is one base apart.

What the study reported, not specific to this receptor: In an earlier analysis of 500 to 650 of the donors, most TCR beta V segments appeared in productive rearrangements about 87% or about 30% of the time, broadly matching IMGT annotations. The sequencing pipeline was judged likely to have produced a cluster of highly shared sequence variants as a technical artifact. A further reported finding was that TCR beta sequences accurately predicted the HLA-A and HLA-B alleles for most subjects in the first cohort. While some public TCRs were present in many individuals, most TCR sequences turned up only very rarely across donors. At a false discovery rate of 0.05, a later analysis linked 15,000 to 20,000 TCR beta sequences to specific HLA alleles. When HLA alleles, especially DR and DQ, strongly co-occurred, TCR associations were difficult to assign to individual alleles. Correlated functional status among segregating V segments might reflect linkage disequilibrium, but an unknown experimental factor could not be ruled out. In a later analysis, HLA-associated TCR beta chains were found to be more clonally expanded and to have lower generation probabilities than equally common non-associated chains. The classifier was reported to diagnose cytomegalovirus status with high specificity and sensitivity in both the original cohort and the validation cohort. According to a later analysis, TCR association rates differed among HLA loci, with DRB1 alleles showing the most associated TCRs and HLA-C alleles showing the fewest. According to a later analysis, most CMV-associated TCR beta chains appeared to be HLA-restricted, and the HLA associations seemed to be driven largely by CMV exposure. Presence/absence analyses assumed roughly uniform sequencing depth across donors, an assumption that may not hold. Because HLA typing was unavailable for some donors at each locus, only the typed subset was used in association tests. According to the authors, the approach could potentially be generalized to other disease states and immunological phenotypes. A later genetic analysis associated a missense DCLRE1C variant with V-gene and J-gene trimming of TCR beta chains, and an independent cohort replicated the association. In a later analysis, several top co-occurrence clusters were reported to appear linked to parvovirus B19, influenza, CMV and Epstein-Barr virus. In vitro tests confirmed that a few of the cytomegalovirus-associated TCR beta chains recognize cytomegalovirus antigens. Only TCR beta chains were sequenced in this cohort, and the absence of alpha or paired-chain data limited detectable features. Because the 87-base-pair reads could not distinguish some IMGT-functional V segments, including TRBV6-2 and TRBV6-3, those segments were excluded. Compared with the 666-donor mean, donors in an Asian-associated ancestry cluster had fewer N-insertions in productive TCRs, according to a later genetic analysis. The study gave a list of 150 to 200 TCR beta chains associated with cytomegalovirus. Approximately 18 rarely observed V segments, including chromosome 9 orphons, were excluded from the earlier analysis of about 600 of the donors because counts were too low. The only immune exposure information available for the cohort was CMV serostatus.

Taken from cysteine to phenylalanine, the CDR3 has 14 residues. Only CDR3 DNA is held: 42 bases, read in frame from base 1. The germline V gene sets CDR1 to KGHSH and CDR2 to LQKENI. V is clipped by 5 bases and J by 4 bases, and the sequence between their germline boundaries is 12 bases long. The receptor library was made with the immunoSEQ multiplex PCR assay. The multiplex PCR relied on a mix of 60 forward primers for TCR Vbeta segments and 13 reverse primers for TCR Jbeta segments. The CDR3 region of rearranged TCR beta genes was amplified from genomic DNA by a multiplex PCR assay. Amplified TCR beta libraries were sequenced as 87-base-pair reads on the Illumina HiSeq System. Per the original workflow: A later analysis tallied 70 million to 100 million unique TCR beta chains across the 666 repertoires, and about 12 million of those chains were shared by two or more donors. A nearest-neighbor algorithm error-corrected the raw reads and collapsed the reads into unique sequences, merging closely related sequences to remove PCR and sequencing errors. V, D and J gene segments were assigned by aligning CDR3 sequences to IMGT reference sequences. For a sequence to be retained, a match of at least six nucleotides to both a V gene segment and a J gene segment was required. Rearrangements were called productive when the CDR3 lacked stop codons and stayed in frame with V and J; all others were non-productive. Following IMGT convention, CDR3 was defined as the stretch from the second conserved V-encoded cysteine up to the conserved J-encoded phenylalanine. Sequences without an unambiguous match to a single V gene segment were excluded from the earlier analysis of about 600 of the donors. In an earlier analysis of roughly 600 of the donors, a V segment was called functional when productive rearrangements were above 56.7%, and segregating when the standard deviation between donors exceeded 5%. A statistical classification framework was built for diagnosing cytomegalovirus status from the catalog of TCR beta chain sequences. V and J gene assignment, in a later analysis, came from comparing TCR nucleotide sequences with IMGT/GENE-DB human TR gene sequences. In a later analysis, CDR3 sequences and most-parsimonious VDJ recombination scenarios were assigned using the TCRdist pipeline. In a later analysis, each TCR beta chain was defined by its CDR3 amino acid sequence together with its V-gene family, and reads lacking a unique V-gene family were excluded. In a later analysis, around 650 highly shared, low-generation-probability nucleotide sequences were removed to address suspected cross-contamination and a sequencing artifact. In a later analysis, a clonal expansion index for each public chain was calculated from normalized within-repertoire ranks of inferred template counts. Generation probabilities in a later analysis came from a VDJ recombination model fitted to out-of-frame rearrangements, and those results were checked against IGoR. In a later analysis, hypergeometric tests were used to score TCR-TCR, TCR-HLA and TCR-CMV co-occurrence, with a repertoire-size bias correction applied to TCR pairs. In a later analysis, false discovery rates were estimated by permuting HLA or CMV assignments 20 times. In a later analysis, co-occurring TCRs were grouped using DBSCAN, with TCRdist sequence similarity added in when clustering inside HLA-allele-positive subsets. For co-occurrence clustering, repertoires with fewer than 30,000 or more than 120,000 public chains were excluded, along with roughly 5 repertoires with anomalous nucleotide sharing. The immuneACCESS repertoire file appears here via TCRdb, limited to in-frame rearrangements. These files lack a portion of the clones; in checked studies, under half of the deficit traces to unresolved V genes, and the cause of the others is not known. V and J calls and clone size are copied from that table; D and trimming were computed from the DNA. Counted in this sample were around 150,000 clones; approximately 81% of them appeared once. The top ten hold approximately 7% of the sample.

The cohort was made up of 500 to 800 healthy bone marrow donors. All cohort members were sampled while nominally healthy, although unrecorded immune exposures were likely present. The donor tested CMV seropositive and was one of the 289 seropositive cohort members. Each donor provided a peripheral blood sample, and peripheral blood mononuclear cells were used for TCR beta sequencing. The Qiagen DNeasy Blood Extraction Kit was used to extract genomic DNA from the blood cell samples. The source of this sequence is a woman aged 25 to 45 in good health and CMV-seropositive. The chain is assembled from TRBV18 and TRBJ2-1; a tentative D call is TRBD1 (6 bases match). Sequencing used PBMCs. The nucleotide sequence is TGTGCCAGCTCATCGGGGACAACTTACAATGAGCAGTTCTTC. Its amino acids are CASSSGTTYNEQFF.